A single sample gave rise to the 24 T cell receptor beta chains below, sequenced in a study of beta chain features in type 1 diabetes. cDNA synthesis used the whole RNA isolate, giving expressed TCRB sequences. Profiled with immunoSEQ multiplex PCR; TCRdb holds only in-frame clones, not every one. The top ten hold roughly 1% of the sample, which has about 290,000 clones, under 8.5% seen once. Sample: central memory CD4+ T cells from blood. These receptors all stem from a woman younger than 30 in good health.

In its sample, this clone was seen many times. Other DNA sequences of this sample code for an identical CDR3. The chain combines TRBV14 with TRBJ1-2, with D hard to call. The CDR3 loop spans 12 amino acids. Germline V lookup: CDR1 SGHDN, CDR2 FVKESK. V was cut by 1 base and J by 7 bases, with 7 bases left in between. CDR3 nucleotide sequence: TGTGCCAGCAGCCAAGCGGAACGTGGCTACACCTTC. Residues: CASSQAERGYTF.

This clone turned up a few times. This CDR3 is CSVQSYNEQFF. The CDR3 DNA follows: TGCAGCGTTCAGTCTTACAATGAGCAGTTCTTC. The V gene is TRBV29-1, the J gene TRBJ2-1; no clear D gene. The germline CDR1 and CDR2 sequences are SQVTM and ANQGSEA. This CDR3 has 11 residues. V was clipped by 5 bases and J by 4 bases, with 6 bases between them.

This clone was counted a few times. This chain connects TRBV15 to TRBJ2-5; D may be TRBD2 (6 bases). The V end lost 0 bases, the J end lost 2 bases, and 10 bases lay between the germline ends. Germline CDR1 and CDR2: LNHNV and YYDKDF (reference sequence). This CDR3 has 15 amino acids. The CDR3 spells CATSRDRGRQETQYF. For the CDR3, the DNA is TGTGCCACCAGCAGAGATCGGGGGAGGCAAGAGACCCAGTACTTC.

There are a few counts of this clone. This chain uses TRBV19 with TRBJ2-2, with a weak D call TRBD1 (6 bases). The ends were cut back, 3 bases at V and 6 bases at J, with 11 bases in the middle. CDR1 is LNHDA and CDR2 is SQIVND in the germline V gene (reference sequence). The CDR3 contains 14 residues. In nucleotides, the CDR3 is TGTGCCAGTAGTATTCGCGAGGGGGCCGGGGAGCTGTTTTTT. This gives the protein CASSIREGAGELFF.

This chain joins TRBV19 and TRBJ1-2; 8 bases match TRBD1. CDR1 and CDR2 (germline): LNHDA, SQIVND (reference sequence). Losses at the gene ends were 10 bases for V and 4 bases for J; bases not matched to a gene: 5. The CDR3 has 12 residues. Written as DNA, the CDR3 is TGTGCCATATCTGACAGGGGCTATGGCTACACCTTC. Translation: CAISDRGYGYTF.

The rearrangement joins TRBV30 to TRBJ2-2, with TRBD1 identical over 9 bases. The J segment lost 7 bases and the V segment lost 3 bases, leaving 9 bases of the junction unmatched. Per the germline V gene, CDR1 is GTSNPN and CDR2 is SVGIG (reference sequence). The CDR3 runs to 15 residues. CDR3 bases: TGTGCCTGGAGAAGACAGGGGGGTGCAATCGGGGAGCTGTTTTTT. The encoded protein is CAWRRQGGAIGELFF. Supplemented by reference TRBV30 and TRBJ2-2, the full variable domain reads SQTIHQWPATLVQPVGSPLSLECTVEGTSNPNLYWYRQAAGRGLQLLFYSVGIGQISSEVPQNLSASRPQDRQFILSSKKLLLSDSGFYLCAWRRQGGAIGELFFGEGSRLTVL.

This clone was detected a few times. The CDR3 region is CASSWVGTDGYTF. The CDR3 bases are TGTGCCAGCAGCTGGGTGGGAACGGACGGCTACACCTTC. V gene TRBV7-2 combines with J gene TRBJ1-2; D remains ambiguous. V gave up 4 bases and J gave up 8 bases, with 14 bases separating them. Germline V gives CDR1 SGHTA, CDR2 FQGNSA. The CDR3 consists of 13 residues.

This clone occurred a few times. The rearrangement joins TRBV10-2 to TRBJ2-7; TRBD1 matches at 7 bases. The CDR3 runs 13 residues. Trimming at V came to 6 bases and at J to 1 base, leaving 3 bases not matched to a gene. The germline V gene has CDR1 WSHSY and CDR2 SAAADI. The CDR3 is CASRVTGSYEQYF. The CDR3 nucleotides read TGCGCCAGCAGGGTGACAGGGTCCTACGAGCAGTACTTC.

A few counts support this clone. The chain is built from TRBV7-2 and TRBJ2-3; no clear D. CDR1 and CDR2 from the germline V gene are SGHTA and FQGNSA. V shed 3 bases and J shed 3 bases, with 10 bases lying between them. CDR3 length equals 14 residues. The DNA of the CDR3 is TGTGCCAGCAGCTTGGAGTTGAATACAGATACGCAGTATTTT. This gives the protein CASSLELNTDTQYF.

This clone has only a few counts. V gene TRBV7-3 combines with J gene TRBJ2-3; possibly TRBD1 for D (5 bases). Between the trimmed V and J ends, which lost 2 bases and 2 bases, there was a span of 5 bases. The CDR3 runs to 13 residues. CDR1 and CDR2 (germline): SGHTA, FQGTGA. The CDR3 DNA follows: TGTGCCAGCAGCTTAGGACACACAGATACGCAGTATTTT. It specifies CASSLGHTDTQYF.

This clone was seen only a few times. The gene calls are TRBV27 and TRBJ2-6, with 8 bases identical to TRBD1. CDR3 length: 21 amino acids. Germline V gene data show CDR1 as MNHEY and CDR2 as SMNVEV (reference sequence). V dropped 4 bases and J dropped 2; count of bases not matched to a gene: 19. CDR3 protein: CASSSHEVPGTGGAGANVLTF. The CDR3 DNA reads as TGTGCCAGCAGTTCCCACGAAGTACCCGGGACAGGAGGCGCTGGGGCCAACGTCCTGACTTTC.

In this sample, this clone turned up a few times. V usage is TRBV29-1 and J usage is TRBJ2-2; D may be TRBD2 (6 bases). This CDR3 has 16 residues. The V and J ends lost 0 bases and 5 bases respectively, with 16 bases between them. Germline loops: CDR1 SQVTM, CDR2 ANQGSEA. CDR3 protein: CSVEDRGNRNTGELFF. The CDR3 region has the DNA TGCAGCGTTGAAGATCGGGGGAATCGGAATACCGGGGAGCTGTTTTTT.

The chain carries TRBV2 and TRBJ1-1; D not resolved. Germline V gene data show CDR1 as SNHLY and CDR2 as FYNNEI. The V end lost 0 bases, the J end lost 4 bases, and 12 bases lay between the germline ends. The CDR3 runs 15 residues. The CDR3 DNA reads as TGTGCCAGCAGTGAAGCCACGGCCGCTGGCACTGAAGCTTTCTTT. Residues: CASSEATAAGTEAFF.

In this sample, this clone turned up many times. The V call is TRBV9, the J call TRBJ1-3, with D hard to call. This CDR3 is 15 amino acids long. V shed 4 bases and J shed 3 bases, with 14 bases lying between them. Germline CDR1 reads SGDLS; CDR2 reads YYNGEE. The CDR3 nucleotides are TGTGCCAGCAGCCCCCGGTGGGGTAGTGGAAACACCATATATTTT. Translating gives CASSPRWGSGNTIYF.

This clone was observed a few times. The chain is built from TRBV7-3 and TRBJ2-1; 8 nucleotides align to TRBD1. V lost 5 bases to trimming and J lost 9 bases; unmatched junction nucleotides: 15. Per the germline V gene, CDR1 is SGHTA and CDR2 is FQGTGA. The CDR3 covers 16 residues. CDR3 loop: CASSPLTGAVVREQFF. As DNA, the CDR3 is TGTGCCAGCAGCCCTCTGACAGGGGCCGTTGTTCGTGAGCAGTTCTTC.

This clone appeared a few times. This chain uses TRBV7-2 with TRBJ1-5; no definite D call. This CDR3 contains 15 residues. Per the germline V gene, CDR1 is SGHTA and CDR2 is FQGNSA. Deletions cut 1 base from V and 4 bases from J, with 11 bases between. CDR3 residues: CASSLGSQQNQPQHF. DNA of the CDR3: TGTGCCAGCAGCTTAGGGTCCCAGCAGAATCAGCCCCAGCATTTT.

This chain uses TRBV7-9 with TRBJ2-7; 9 bases align to TRBD1. Germline-derived CDR1 and CDR2 are SEHNR and FQNEAQ (reference sequence). This CDR3 comprises 13 residues. Losses at the gene ends were 5 bases for V and 4 bases for J; bases not matched to a gene: 3. CDR3 region: CASSRTGVYEQYF. As DNA, the CDR3 is TGTGCCAGCAGCCGGACAGGGGTATACGAGCAGTACTTC.

This clone was found a few times. This CDR3 reads CASSYTRGDGELFF. The DNA of the CDR3 is TGTGCCAGCAGTTACACCAGGGGTGACGGGGAGCTGTTTTTT. This rearrangement joins TRBV6-6 to TRBJ2-2; D is possibly TRBD1 (6 bases). The CDR3 is made up of 14 amino acids. Trimming stripped 2 bases from V and 7 bases from J, with 11 bases between. The germline V gene has CDR1 MNHNY and CDR2 SVGAGI (reference sequence).

At least ten counts were recorded for this clone. CDR3 sequence (DNA): TGTGCCAGCAGCGCGACGGGAGATGAGCAGTTCTTC. Translating gives CASSATGDEQFF. This chain connects TRBV5-4 to TRBJ2-1; a possible D gene is TRBD2 (6 bases). V shed 4 bases and J shed 8 bases, with 10 bases lying between them. The CDR3 contains 12 residues. The germline CDR1 and CDR2 sequences are SGHNT and YYREEE (reference sequence).

The V call is TRBV6-1, the J call TRBJ2-3, with D hard to call. The CDR3 spans 12 residues. Between the trimmed V and J ends, which lost 4 bases and 6 bases, there was a span of 8 bases. From germline, CDR1 is MNHNS and CDR2 SASEGT. The CDR3 coding sequence is TGTGCCAGCAGTGTACTCAGGGATACGCAGTATTTT. Protein: CASSVLRDTQYF.

V and J are TRBV28 and TRBJ1-1, with TRBD1 identical over 8 bases. The ends lost 6 bases at V and 1 base at J; junction bases unmatched: 10. The CDR3 is made up of 16 amino acids. Per the germline V gene, CDR1 is MDHEN and CDR2 is SYDVKM. The CDR3 DNA follows: TGTGCCAGCAGCTCCGCTCCCGGACAGGGGAACACTGAAGCTTTCTTT. Protein sequence: CASSSAPGQGNTEAFF. Full variable domain (remainder filled in from reference TRBV28 and TRBJ1-1): DVKVTQSSRYLVKRTGEKVFLECVQDMDHENMFWYRQDPGLGLRLIYFSYDVKMKEKGDIPEGYSVSREKKERFSLILESASTNQTSMYLCASSSAPGQGNTEAFFGQGTRLTVV.

The rearrangement links TRBV7-9 to TRBJ2-1; D is possibly TRBD2 (6 bases). CDR3 length: 14 residues. V gave up 5 bases and J gave up 3 bases, with 11 bases separating them. Germline V gene data show CDR1 as SEHNR and CDR2 as FQNEAQ (reference sequence). The CDR3: CASSTEGSYNEQFF. The CDR3 nucleotides are TGTGCCAGCAGCACGGAGGGGAGCTACAATGAGCAGTTCTTC.

This clone was found many times. This specimen includes other DNA sequences encoding the same CDR3. The chain has TRBV18 and TRBJ2-1; D uncertain. The germline V gene has CDR1 KGHSH and CDR2 LQKENI. The CDR3 sequence is 12 residues long. The V and J ends lost 3 bases and 5 bases respectively, with 5 bases between them. The CDR3 bases are TGTGCCAGCTCACCCCGGGACAATGAGCAGTTCTTC. Protein sequence: CASSPRDNEQFF.

The chain is built from TRBV11-2 and TRBJ1-1; TRBD1 might be the D (5 bases). The length of the CDR3 is 15 residues. V dropped 1 base and J dropped 1 base, with 10 bases sitting between them. Germline V CDR1 and CDR2: SGHAT, FQNNGV. CDR3 in DNA: TGTGCCAGCAGCTTAGGGCAGGGCGAGAACACTGAAGCTTTCTTT. Translated: CASSLGQGENTEAFF.